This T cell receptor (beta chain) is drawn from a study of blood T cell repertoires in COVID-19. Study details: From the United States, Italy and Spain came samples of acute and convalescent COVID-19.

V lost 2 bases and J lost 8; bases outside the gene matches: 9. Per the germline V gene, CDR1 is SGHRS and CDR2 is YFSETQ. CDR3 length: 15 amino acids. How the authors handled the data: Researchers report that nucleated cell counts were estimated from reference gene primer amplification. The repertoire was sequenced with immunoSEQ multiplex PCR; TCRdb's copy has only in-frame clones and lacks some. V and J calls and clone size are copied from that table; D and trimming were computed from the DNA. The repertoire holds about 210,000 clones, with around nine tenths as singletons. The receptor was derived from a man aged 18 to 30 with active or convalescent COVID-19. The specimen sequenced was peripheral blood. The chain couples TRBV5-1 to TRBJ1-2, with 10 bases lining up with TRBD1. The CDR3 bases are TGCGCCAGCAGCTTAACTCCGGGACAGGGGCGAGGCTACACCTTC. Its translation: CASSLTPGQGRGYTF.